These T cell receptor beta chains were read from a single sample in a study of siplizumab effects on memory and regulatory T cells. Produced via immunoSEQ multiplex PCR; TCRdb's table is partial and in-frame only. The sample includes some 46,000 clones, over 90% of them seen just once. Sequencing was done on a sample of CD8+ T cells sorted from blood. These receptors came from a human donor in good health. Both conserved end residues are part of each CDR3. D genes are given only for firm matches. Some rows mark clone size as missing; the rest say once, few, many or name a class of expanded clone.

cdr3_aa	cdr3_nt	v_call	j_call	clone_size	d_call
CASSQGRLAGEQFF	TGCGCCAGCAGCCAAGGGAGACTAGCTGGCGAGCAGTTCTTC	TRBV4-1	TRBJ2-1	.	TRBD2
CASSSGGEAFF	TGTGCCAGCAGCTCAGGGGGTGAAGCTTTCTTT	TRBV9	TRBJ1-1	.	TRBD1
CASSGGPADEQYF	TGTGCCAGCAGTGGGGGACCCGCGGACGAGCAGTACTTC	TRBV2	TRBJ2-7	.	.
CAISEAGTGGTGELFF	TGTGCCATCAGTGAAGCCGGGACAGGGGGCACCGGGGAGCTGTTTTTT	TRBV10-3	TRBJ2-2	once	TRBD1
CASRFRDTSYEQYF	TGTGCCAGCCGCTTTCGGGACACATCCTACGAGCAGTACTTC	TRBV19	TRBJ2-7	.	.
CATSRDMAGVYNEQFF	TGTGCCACCAGCAGAGATATGGCGGGAGTCTACAATGAGCAGTTCTTC	TRBV15	TRBJ2-1	.	TRBD2
CASREGLNTEAFF	TGCGCCAGTCGGGAGGGATTGAACACTGAAGCTTTCTTT	TRBV10-2	TRBJ1-1	.	.
CASSLNTGELFF	TGTGCCAGCAGCTTAAACACCGGGGAGCTGTTTTTT	TRBV7-3	TRBJ2-2	.	.
CASSPGGSGRAGTDTQYF	TGTGCCAGCAGCCCGGGGGGTAGCGGGAGGGCCGGGACAGATACGCAGTATTTT	TRBV9	TRBJ2-3	.	TRBD2
CASSLSHRIRETQYF	TGTGCCAGCAGTTTGAGTCACAGGATTCGGGAGACCCAGTACTTC	TRBV28	TRBJ2-5	.	.
CASSMDSYNRVSGNTIYF	TGTGCCAGTAGTATGGACAGCTACAATCGAGTCTCTGGAAACACCATATATTTT	TRBV19	TRBJ1-3	.	.
CAISLAGRSNEQYF	TGTGCCATCTCTTTGGCAGGGCGTAGTAACGAGCAGTACTTC	TRBV10-3	TRBJ2-7	.	.
CASSYLGQGEAEAFF	TGCGCCAGCAGCTACTTAGGTCAGGGTGAGGCTGAAGCTTTCTTT	TRBV4-1	TRBJ1-1	.	.
CASSYLTGVSGYTF	TGTGCCAGCAGTTACTTGACAGGGGTTAGCGGCTACACCTTC	TRBV6-5	TRBJ1-2	.	TRBD1
CASSHGATEAFF	TGTGCCAGCAGCCATGGGGCCACTGAAGCTTTCTTT	TRBV27	TRBJ1-1	.	.
CASSFGARGQENEKLFF	TGTGCCAGCAGCTTTGGAGCCCGGGGACAGGAGAATGAAAAACTGTTTTTT	TRBV5-6	TRBJ1-4	.	TRBD1
CASSYEVTDTQYF	TGTGCCAGCAGTTACGAAGTTACAGATACGCAGTATTTT	TRBV6-5	TRBJ2-3	.	.
CASSLDWGAGQPQHF	TGTGCCAGCAGTTTAGATTGGGGGGCCGGACAGCCCCAGCATTTT	TRBV28	TRBJ1-5	.	.
CASRISNPGQAHYEQYF	TGTGCCAGCAGGATCTCAAACCCGGGACAGGCCCACTACGAGCAGTACTTC	TRBV7-8	TRBJ2-7	.	TRBD1
CASSPQGYEQYF	TGTGCCAGTAGTCCCCAAGGGTACGAGCAGTACTTC	TRBV19	TRBJ2-7	.	.
CASSLSPQWTGSTDTQYF	TGTGCCAGCAGTTTATCCCCCCAATGGACGGGTTCCACAGATACGCAGTATTTT	TRBV27	TRBJ2-3	.	.
CASSAGTGKYEQYF	TGTGCCAGCAGCGCCGGGACAGGGAAATACGAGCAGTACTTC	TRBV9	TRBJ2-7	once	TRBD1
CASSPPYLAGERNEQFF	TGTGCCAGCTCACCACCGTATCTAGCGGGAGAGAGAAATGAGCAGTTCTTC	TRBV18	TRBJ2-1	.	TRBD2
CASSTTGYSSYNEQFF	TGTGCCAGTAGTACGACTGGTTACAGCTCCTACAATGAGCAGTTCTTC	TRBV19	TRBJ2-1	.	.
CASSLASPGQSYEQYF	TGTGCCAGCAGTTTAGCCTCTCCGGGACAGTCCTACGAGCAGTACTTC	TRBV27	TRBJ2-7	.	TRBD1
CASSLFERDTEAFF	TGTGCCAGCAGTCTGTTTGAACGGGACACTGAAGCTTTCTTT	TRBV27	TRBJ1-1	.	.
CASSAISGNTIYF	TGTGCCAGCAGCGCCATCTCTGGAAACACCATATATTTT	TRBV9	TRBJ1-3	.	.
CASSTPGLAGTYNEQFF	TGTGCCAGCAGCACCCCGGGACTAGCGGGAACCTACAATGAGCAGTTCTTC	TRBV11-3	TRBJ2-1	.	TRBD2
CASSKRTSGQETQYF	TGTGCCAGCAGCAAACGGACTAGCGGTCAAGAGACCCAGTACTTC	TRBV7-6	TRBJ2-5	.	TRBD2
CASSPGQGYTDTQYF	TGTGCCAGCAGTCCGGGACAGGGCTATACAGATACGCAGTATTTT	TRBV7-2	TRBJ2-3	.	TRBD1
CASSFGGLYEQYF	TGTGCCAGCAGTTTTGGGGGACTCTACGAGCAGTACTTC	TRBV27	TRBJ2-7	once	.
CASSEGTTSVYYNEQFF	TGTGCCAGCAGCGAAGGGACAACCAGCGTTTACTACAATGAGCAGTTCTTC	TRBV2	TRBJ2-1	.	.
CASSGRDLEQFF	TGTGCCAGCAGCGGGAGAGATCTTGAGCAGTTCTTC	TRBV27	TRBJ2-1	.	.
CASSISREGSQHF	TGTGCCAGCAGTATATCCAGGGAGGGGTCCCAGCATTTT	TRBV27	TRBJ1-5	.	.
CATAEGIGYEQYF	TGTGCCACCGCGGAGGGTATAGGGTACGAGCAGTACTTC	TRBV5-4	TRBJ2-7	.	.
CASSANSGYEQYF	TGTGCCAGCAGCGCGAACTCTGGGTACGAGCAGTACTTC	TRBV7-9	TRBJ2-7	.	.
CASSALPTEAFF	TGTGCCAGTAGCGCCCTCCCCACTGAAGCTTTCTTT	TRBV19	TRBJ1-1	.	.
CASSPRVAYSYEQYF	TGTGCCAGCAGCCCCCGGGTAGCATATTCCTACGAGCAGTACTTC	TRBV7-9	TRBJ2-7	.	.
CASSYTGKDTGELFF	TGTGCCAGCAGTTATACAGGGAAGGACACCGGGGAGCTGTTTTTT	TRBV28	TRBJ2-2	.	.
CASSPHLLNTEAFF	TGTGCCAGCAGCCCCCACCTACTGAACACTGAAGCTTTCTTT	TRBV14	TRBJ1-1	.	.
CSVRQSVEAFF	TGCAGCGTTCGTCAGTCGGTTGAAGCTTTCTTT	TRBV29-1	TRBJ1-1	.	.
CASSRHQGASGMNTGELFF	TGTGCCAGCAGCCGGCACCAGGGAGCTAGTGGCATGAACACCGGGGAGCTGTTTTTT	TRBV7-8	TRBJ2-2	once	.
CASSHPQGATEAFF	TGCGCCAGCAGCCACCCTCAGGGCGCCACTGAAGCTTTCTTT	TRBV4-1	TRBJ1-1	.	.
CASSLATGTRGTGELFF	TGTGCCAGCAGCTTAGCTACAGGGACTAGAGGGACCGGGGAGCTGTTTTTT	TRBV11-2	TRBJ2-2	.	TRBD2